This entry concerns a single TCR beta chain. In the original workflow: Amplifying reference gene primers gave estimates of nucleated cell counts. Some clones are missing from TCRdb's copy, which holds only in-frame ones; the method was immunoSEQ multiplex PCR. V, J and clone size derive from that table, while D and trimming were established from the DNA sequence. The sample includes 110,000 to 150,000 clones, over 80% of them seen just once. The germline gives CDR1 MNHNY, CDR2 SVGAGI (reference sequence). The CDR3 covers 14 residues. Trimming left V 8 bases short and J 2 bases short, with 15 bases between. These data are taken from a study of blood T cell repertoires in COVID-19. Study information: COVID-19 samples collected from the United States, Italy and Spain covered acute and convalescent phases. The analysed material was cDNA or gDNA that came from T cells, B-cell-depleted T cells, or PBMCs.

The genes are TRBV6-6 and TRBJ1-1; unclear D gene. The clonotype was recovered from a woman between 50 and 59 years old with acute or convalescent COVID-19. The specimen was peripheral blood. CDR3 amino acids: CASSLSGDNTEAFF. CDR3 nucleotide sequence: TGTGCCAGCTCCCTGTCCGGGGATAACACTGAAGCTTTCTTT.